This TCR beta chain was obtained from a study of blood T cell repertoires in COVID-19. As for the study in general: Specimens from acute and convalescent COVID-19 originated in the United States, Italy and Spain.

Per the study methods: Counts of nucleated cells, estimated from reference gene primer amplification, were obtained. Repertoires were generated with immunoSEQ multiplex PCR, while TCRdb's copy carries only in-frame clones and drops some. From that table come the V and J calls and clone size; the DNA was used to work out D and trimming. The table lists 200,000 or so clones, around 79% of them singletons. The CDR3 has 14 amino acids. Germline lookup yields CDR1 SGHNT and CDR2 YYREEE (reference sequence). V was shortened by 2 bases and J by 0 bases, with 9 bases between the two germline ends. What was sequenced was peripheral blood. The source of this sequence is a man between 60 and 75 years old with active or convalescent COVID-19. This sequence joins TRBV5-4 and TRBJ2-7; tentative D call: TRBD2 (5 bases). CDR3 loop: CASSFSGFSYEQYF. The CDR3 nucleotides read TGTGCCAGCAGCTTCTCGGGGTTCTCCTACGAGCAGTACTTC.